Shown below are 28 T cell receptor beta chains from a single sample sequenced in a study of blood T cell repertoires in COVID-19 (dated by TCRdb to about 2020). Receptors were amplified or captured by the immunoSEQ multiplex PCR assay. Drawn from immuneACCESS, this table holds only the in-frame rearrangements with V and J called that TCRdb kept. Clones are partly lost; checked studies trace under half to an unresolved V gene and leave the rest unexplained. A total of approximately 180,000 clones appear in this sample, 85% to 90% of them only once. 6% to 6.5% of the sample lies in the top ten. Material for sequencing was PBMCs or T cells enriched from blood (not recorded which). The receptors shown here come from a man aged 35 to 55 who had recovered from COVID-19.

The chain carries TRBV2 and TRBJ1-2, with a tentative D call TRBD1 (6 bases). There are 15 residues in the CDR3. Trimming left V 4 bases short and J 7 bases short, with 19 bases between. CDR1 is SNHLY, CDR2 FYNNEI, per germline. CDR3: CASSGQERVSGGYTF. As DNA, the CDR3 is TGTGCCAGCAGTGGACAGGAAAGGGTTTCTGGTGGCTACACCTTC.

The chain links TRBV5-6 to TRBJ1-2; a possible D gene is TRBD1 (5 bases). CDR3 length: 13 amino acids. The germline V and J ends were trimmed by 4 bases and 4 bases, with 11 bases remaining between them. Looked up from germline, CDR1 is SGHDT and CDR2 is YYEEEE. Here the CDR3 reads CASSITGAYGYTF. CDR3 bases: TGTGCCAGCAGCATCACAGGAGCCTATGGCTACACCTTC.

About this clone: Germline and junction disagree at one end, which may indicate a read error. The chain combines TRBV5-1 with TRBJ2-5; D possibly uses TRBD1 or TRBD2 (6 bases each). This CDR3 spans 16 amino acids. CDR1 is SGHRS, CDR2 YFSETQ, per germline. For the CDR3, the DNA is TGCGCCAGCAGGTTGGGGGGCTCGGATCCGCAAGAGACCCAGTACTTC. Translation gives CASRLGGSDPQETQYF.

The chain recombines TRBV6-5 with TRBJ1-5; no clear D gene. The V gene's germline CDR1 is MNHEY and CDR2 SVGAGI. The CDR3 loop spans 13 amino acids. The V gene lost 6 bases and the J gene lost 0 bases, with 6 bases spanning the gap. CDR3 DNA: TGTGCCAGCAGCCAGTATAGCAATCAGCCCCAGCATTTT. Its protein product is CASSQYSNQPQHF.

The chain links TRBV12-5 to TRBJ2-5; TRBD2 is a possible D gene (5 bases). CDR3 length: 18 amino acids. The V gene's germline CDR1 is LGHNT and CDR2 FRNRAP. Trimming removed 6 bases from V and 1 base from J, with 24 bases in between. The CDR3 nucleotides are TGTGCTAGTGGCCGGAGGTCCGCGACAACTATTTCCCAAGAGACCCAGTACTTC. Translation gives CASGRRSATTISQETQYF.

This chain joins TRBV6-6 and TRBJ1-5, with TRBD1 matching over 9 bases. This CDR3 has 17 residues. J lost 1 base, V lost 5 bases, and 9 bases had no gene match. CDR1 MNHNY and CDR2 SVGAGI come from the germline V gene (reference sequence). The CDR3 DNA follows: TGTGCCAGCAGTCCGGGACAGGGAGAAAGGAGCAATCAGCCCCAGCATTTT. Protein product: CASSPGQGERSNQPQHF.

This clone has a handful of counts. V usage is TRBV4-2 and J usage is TRBJ1-1; 9 nucleotides align to TRBD1. CDR1 LGHNA and CDR2 YNFKEQ come from the germline V gene. The CDR3 is made up of 16 amino acids. J was trimmed by 6 bases and V by 3 bases; bases with no gene match: 11. Here the CDR3 reads CASSQDTGGAASEAFF. The CDR3 DNA is TGTGCCAGCAGCCAGGATACAGGGGGCGCGGCGTCTGAAGCTTTCTTT.

This clone was seen just once. The chain employs TRBV29-1 and TRBJ1-1; tentatively, D is TRBD1 (5 bases). The CDR3 length is 14 residues. Deletions cut 2 bases from V and 1 base from J, with 11 bases between. Germline V gives CDR1 SQVTM, CDR2 ANQGSEA. This CDR3 is CSVELWGRNTEAFF. The CDR3, as DNA: TGCAGCGTTGAACTATGGGGCAGGAACACTGAAGCTTTCTTT.

The chain is built from TRBV19 and TRBJ2-3; TRBD1 is a possible D gene (5 bases). Trimming cost V 3 bases and J 4 bases, with 8 bases left between them. The CDR3 totals 13 residues. CDR1 and CDR2 (germline): LNHDA, SQIVND (reference sequence). This CDR3 reads CASSIRRADTQYF. The CDR3 DNA is TGTGCCAGTAGTATCCGCAGGGCAGATACGCAGTATTTT.

The chain combines TRBV2 with TRBJ2-7; 7 positions match TRBD2. The CDR3 has 15 amino acids. From germline, CDR1 is SNHLY and CDR2 FYNNEI. V shed 4 bases, J shed 5 bases, and the junction held 11 bases outside the gene matches. CDR3 in DNA: TGTGCCAGCAGTGCAGCCGGAACTAGCGTCCACGAGCAGTACTTC. Its translation: CASSAAGTSVHEQYF.

The J gene is TRBJ1-1, the V gene TRBV6-5; maybe TRBD1 (6 bases). V was pared by 2 bases and J by 4 bases, with 11 bases between. The CDR3 loop spans 14 amino acids. Germline-derived CDR1 and CDR2 are MNHEY and SVGAGI. Here the CDR3 DNA reads TGTGCCAGCAGTTACGCGGACAGTATCACTGAAGCTTTCTTT. Its protein is CASSYADSITEAFF.

The chain has TRBV7-6 and TRBJ2-7; 8 bases fit TRBD1. Germline-derived CDR1 and CDR2 are SGHVS and FNYEAQ. The CDR3 runs to 13 residues. V lost 2 bases, J lost 6 bases, and 3 bases stayed unmatched. This CDR3 reads CASSLWQGAEQYF. In nucleotides, the CDR3 is TGTGCCAGCAGCTTATGGCAGGGGGCCGAGCAGTACTTC.

This clone has more than one count but fewer than ten. The rearrangement joins TRBV5-1 to TRBJ1-5; TRBD1 is a possible D gene (6 bases). Per the germline V gene, CDR1 is SGHRS and CDR2 is YFSETQ. Trimming stripped 0 bases from V and 4 bases from J, with 11 bases between. The CDR3 runs to 15 residues. CDR3 in amino acids: CASSLAGTNNQPQHF. Written as DNA, the CDR3 is TGCGCCAGCAGCTTGGCTGGGACAAATAATCAGCCCCAGCATTTT.

This sequence joins TRBV5-6 and TRBJ1-2; 9 nucleotides match TRBD1. V dropped 0 bases and J dropped 7; count of bases not matched to a gene: 7. The CDR3 is 15 residues long. Looked up from germline, CDR1 is SGHDT and CDR2 is YYEEEE. The CDR3 bases are TGTGCCAGCAGCTTGGAAGGCACAGGGGGCGTTGGCTACACCTTC. Its protein is CASSLEGTGGVGYTF. The whole variable domain, filled in from reference TRBV5-6 and TRBJ1-2, reads DAGVTQSPTHLIKTRGQQVTLRCSPKSGHDTVSWYQQALGQGPQFIFQYYEEEERQRGNFPDRFSGHQFPNYSSELNVNALLLGDSALYLCASSLEGTGGVGYTFGSGTRLTVV.

The chain uses TRBV6-5 and TRBJ1-2; 8 positions agree with TRBD1. The CDR3 is 13 amino acids. The trim removed 7 bases at V and 5 bases at J, leaving 6 bases unmatched. The germline V gene encodes CDR1 MNHEY and CDR2 SVGAGI. For the CDR3, the DNA is TGTGCCAGCACCGGACAGGGAGGGTATGGCTACACCTTC. Encoded protein: CASTGQGGYGYTF.

This chain uses TRBV9 with TRBJ2-3, with D perhaps TRBD2 (6 bases). This CDR3 region has 14 residues. CDR1 and CDR2 (germline): SGDLS, YYNGEE. Trimming stripped 4 bases from V and 2 bases from J, with 11 bases between. The CDR3 here is CASSQGLTTDTQYF. The DNA for the CDR3 is TGTGCCAGCAGCCAGGGACTGACCACAGATACGCAGTATTTT. Combining the CDR3 with reference TRBV9 and TRBJ2-3 gives the whole variable domain DSGVTQTPKHLITATGQRVTLRCSPRSGDLSVYWYQQSLDQGLQFLIQYYNGEERAKGNILERFSAQQFPDLHSELNLSSLELGDSALYFCASSQGLTTDTQYFGPGTRLTVL.

The chain has TRBV6-5 and TRBJ1-2; 8 nucleotides line up with TRBD1. With V trimmed by 5 bases and J by 4 bases, 3 bases remained unmatched. Germline CDR1 and CDR2: MNHEY and SVGAGI. CDR3 length: 13 amino acids. The CDR3 loop reads CASSRDRGYGYTF. DNA for the CDR3: TGTGCCAGCAGTCGTGACAGGGGCTATGGCTACACCTTC.

The V gene is TRBV5-1, the J gene TRBJ2-1; 7 nucleotides match TRBD1. Germline V gene data show CDR1 as SGHRS and CDR2 as YFSETQ. The CDR3 sequence is 15 residues long. The junction had 15 bases not matched to a gene; V was cut back by 9 bases and J by 6 bases. Here the CDR3 DNA reads TGCGCCACCCAAACAGGGGATCGGCCCGCCAATGAGCAGTTCTTC. Protein sequence: CATQTGDRPANEQFF.

The rearrangement uses TRBV5-1 and TRBJ2-7; TRBD1 agrees at 11 bases. CDR3 length: 13 amino acids. The V and J ends lost 7 bases and 3 bases, in that order; junction bases with no gene match: 3. CDR1 and CDR2 from the germline V gene are SGHRS and YFSETQ. In DNA form, the CDR3 reads TGCGCCAGCGGGACAGGGGGTATCTACGAGCAGTACTTC. Encoded protein: CASGTGGIYEQYF.

The sample holds one count of this clone. V gene TRBV16 combines with J gene TRBJ1-2, with D possibly being TRBD1 (5 bases). Trimming cost V 0 bases and J 4 bases, with 9 bases left between them. The germline V gene has CDR1 KGHSY and CDR2 FQNENV. The CDR3 sequence is 14 residues long. CDR3 nucleotide sequence: TGTGCCAGCAGCCAATCGACAGACTCCTATGGCTACACCTTC. Amino acids: CASSQSTDSYGYTF.

V gene TRBV24-1 combines with J gene TRBJ2-3; a weak D match, TRBD1 (5 bases). Trimming shortened V by 10 bases and J by 8 bases, and 12 bases separated the two germline ends. From germline, CDR1 is KGHDR and CDR2 SFDVKD. The CDR3 runs to 11 residues. CDR3 amino acids: CATLVRATQYF. CDR3 DNA sequence: TGTGCCACACTGGTCAGGGCTACGCAGTATTTT.

The V gene is TRBV7-6, the J gene TRBJ2-7; D perhaps matches TRBD2 (6 bases). Germline V lookup: CDR1 SGHVS, CDR2 FNYEAQ. This CDR3 comprises 16 residues. Deletions cut 1 base from V and 2 bases from J, with 15 bases between. CDR3 sequence (DNA): TGTGCCAGCAGCTTAGGGGGCCCTGGGAGGACCTACGAGCAGTACTTC. Translated, it gives CASSLGGPGRTYEQYF. Variable domain in full (rest from reference TRBV7-6 and TRBJ2-7): GAGVSQSPRYKVTKRGQDVALRCDPISGHVSLYWYRQALGQGPEFLTYFNYEAQQDKSGLPNDRFSAERPEGSISTLTIQRTEQRDSAMYRCASSLGGPGRTYEQYFGPGTRLTVT.

The V gene is TRBV5-1, the J gene TRBJ1-4; the match to TRBD1 covers 12 bases. Germline values: CDR1 SGHRS, CDR2 YFSETQ. This CDR3 has 17 amino acids. V lost 5 bases and J lost 8; bases outside the gene matches: 13. CDR3 bases: TGCGCCAGCAGAGCCGGGACAGGGGGCGCCGATGGCGAAAAACTGTTTTTT. Protein product: CASRAGTGGADGEKLFF. The full variable domain, rest sourced from reference TRBV5-1 and TRBJ1-4, is KAGVTQTPRYLIKTRGQQVTLSCSPISGHRSVSWYQQTPGQGLQFLFEYFSETQRNKGNFPGRFSGRQFSNSRSEMNVSTLELGDSALYLCASRAGTGGADGEKLFFGSGTQLSVL.

The genes are TRBV28 and TRBJ2-3; 12 nucleotides match TRBD1. Germline trimming cut 4 bases from V and 10 bases from J; bases unmatched to any gene: 12. Germline V gene lookup returns CDR1 MDHEN and CDR2 SYDVKM. The CDR3 is 16 residues long. CDR3 sequence reads: CASSSGTGGSLRAQYF. Here the CDR3 DNA reads TGTGCCAGCAGTTCCGGGACAGGGGGCAGCCTGAGGGCGCAGTATTTT.

The gene calls are TRBV7-9 and TRBJ1-6; 11 positions match TRBD1. V was clipped by 5 bases and J by 12 bases; unmatched bases: 9. The germline V gene encodes CDR1 SEHNR and CDR2 FQNEAQ (reference sequence). This CDR3 spans 15 amino acids. The DNA of the CDR3 is TGTGCCAGCAGCCTTTCCGGGACAGGGGGAGAACCCCTCCACTTT. It is translated as CASSLSGTGGEPLHF.

The rearrangement joins TRBV7-9 to TRBJ2-5; TRBD1 agrees at 12 bases. Germline V gene sequence: CDR1 SEHNR, CDR2 FQNEAQ (reference sequence). Trimming removed 4 bases from V and 4 bases from J; junction bases left unmatched: 13. The CDR3 runs to 18 residues. The CDR3 sequence: CASSSYGRGQGAPETQYF. The CDR3 DNA reads TGTGCCAGCAGCTCGTACGGCCGGGGACAGGGGGCCCCAGAGACCCAGTACTTC.

This rearrangement joins TRBV5-6 to TRBJ1-1, with 10 bases lining up with TRBD1. The CDR3 has 15 residues. Germline values: CDR1 SGHDT, CDR2 YYEEEE. Trimming cost V 2 bases and J 4 bases; bases outside gene matches: 5. CDR3 region: CASSFAGTGVTEAFF. The CDR3 bases are TGTGCCAGCAGCTTCGCCGGGACAGGGGTCACTGAAGCTTTCTTT.

There are a few counts of this clone. The chain is built from TRBV7-9 and TRBJ2-2; tentative D call: TRBD2 (7 bases). Trimming left V 5 bases short and J 6 bases short, with 16 bases between. The CDR3 is 15 amino acids. The germline V gene encodes CDR1 SEHNR and CDR2 FQNEAQ (reference sequence). CDR3 DNA sequence: TGTGCCAGCAGCCTCCGAGGGGGGGGCTCCGGGGAGCTGTTTTTT. It encodes CASSLRGGGSGELFF.